One and the same sample provided the 4 T cell receptor beta chains below, sequenced in a study of cytomegalovirus exposure and HLA in healthy donors. 60 Vbeta and 13 Jbeta primers were used in PCR. TCRdb keeps only in-frame clones here, not all; method: immunoSEQ multiplex PCR. The sample consists of more than 150,000 clones, around three quarters of them appearing once. Sequenced: PBMCs. Receptors originate from a middle-aged man in good health and CMV-seronegative.

V is TRBV2 and J is TRBJ2-3, with a tentative D call TRBD2 (6 bases). The CDR3 covers 15 residues. Germline V gives CDR1 SNHLY, CDR2 FYNNEI. The V and J ends lost 4 bases and 0 bases respectively, with 11 bases between them. CDR3 amino acids: CASSGLALSTDTQYF. Written as DNA, the CDR3 is TGTGCCAGCAGTGGTCTAGCGCTGAGCACAGATACGCAGTATTTT.

This chain joins TRBV5-1 and TRBJ1-1; 9 bases are shared with TRBD1. V trimming: 3 bases; J trimming: 3 bases; junction bases outside the gene matches: 6. The CDR3 is 15 residues long. In germline, CDR1 is SGHRS, CDR2 YFSETQ. The CDR3 sequence: CASSSIQGAHTEAFF. The CDR3 nucleotides are TGCGCCAGCAGCTCCATACAGGGGGCGCACACTGAAGCTTTCTTT.

This clone was observed a few times. V usage is TRBV6-5 and J usage is TRBJ1-4; D gene uncertain. CDR1 and CDR2 from the germline V gene are MNHEY and SVGAGI. This CDR3 region has 13 residues. V was shortened by 5 bases and J by 4 bases, with 8 bases between the two germline ends. The CDR3 coding sequence is TGTGCCAGCAGTCTCCGACTTAATGAAAAACTGTTTTTT. Its translation: CASSLRLNEKLFF.

In this sample, this clone turned up a few times. The rearrangement uses TRBV18 and TRBJ2-7; weak D call: TRBD2 (5 bases). V lost 6 bases and J lost 7, with 16 bases in between. CDR3 length: 13 residues. CDR1 is KGHSH and CDR2 is LQKENI in the germline V gene. For the CDR3, the DNA is TGTGCCAGCTCCCTCACGACTAACTTTGAGCAGTACGTC. Translated: CASSLTTNFEQYV.